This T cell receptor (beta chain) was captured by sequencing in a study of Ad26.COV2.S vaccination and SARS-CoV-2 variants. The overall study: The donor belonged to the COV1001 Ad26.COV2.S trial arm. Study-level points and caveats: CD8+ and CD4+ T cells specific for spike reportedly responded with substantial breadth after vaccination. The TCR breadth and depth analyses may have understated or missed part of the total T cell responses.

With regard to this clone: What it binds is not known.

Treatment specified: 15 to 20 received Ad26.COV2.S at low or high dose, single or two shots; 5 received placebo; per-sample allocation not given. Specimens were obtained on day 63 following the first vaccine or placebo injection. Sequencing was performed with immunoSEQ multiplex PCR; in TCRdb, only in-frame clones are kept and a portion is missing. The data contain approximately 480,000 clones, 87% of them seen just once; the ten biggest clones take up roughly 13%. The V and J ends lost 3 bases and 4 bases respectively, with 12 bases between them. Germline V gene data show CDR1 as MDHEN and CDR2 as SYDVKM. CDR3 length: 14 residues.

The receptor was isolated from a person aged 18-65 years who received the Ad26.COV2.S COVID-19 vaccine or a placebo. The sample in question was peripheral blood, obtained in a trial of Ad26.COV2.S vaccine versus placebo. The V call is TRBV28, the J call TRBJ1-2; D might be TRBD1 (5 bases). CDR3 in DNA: TGTGCCAGCAGTTTCCCAGACAGTCTCTATGGCTACACCTTC. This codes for CASSFPDSLYGYTF.